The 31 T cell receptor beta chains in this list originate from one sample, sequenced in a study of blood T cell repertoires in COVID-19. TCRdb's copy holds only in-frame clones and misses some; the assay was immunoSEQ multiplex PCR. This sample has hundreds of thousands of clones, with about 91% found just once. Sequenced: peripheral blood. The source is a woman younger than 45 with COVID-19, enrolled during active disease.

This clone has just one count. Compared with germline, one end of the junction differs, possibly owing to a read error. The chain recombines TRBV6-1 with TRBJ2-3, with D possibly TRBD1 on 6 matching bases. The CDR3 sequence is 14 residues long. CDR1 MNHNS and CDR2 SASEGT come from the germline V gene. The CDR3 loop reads CASSEILQGDSQYF. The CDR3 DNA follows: TGTGCCAGCAGTGAAATCTTACAGGGAGATTCGCAGTATTTT.

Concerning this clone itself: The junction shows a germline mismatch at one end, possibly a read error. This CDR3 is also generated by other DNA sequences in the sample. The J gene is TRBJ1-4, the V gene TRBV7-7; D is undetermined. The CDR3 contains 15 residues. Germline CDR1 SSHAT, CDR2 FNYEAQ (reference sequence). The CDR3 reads CASSLSPSGNEKLFF. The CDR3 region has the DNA TGTGCTAGCAGCTTATCGCCCTCGGGGAATGAAAAACTGTTTTTT.

CDR3 residues: CASSREDTGELFF. The CDR3 DNA reads as TGTGCCAGCAGCCGGGAGGACACCGGGGAGCTGTTTTTT. The chain couples TRBV6-2 or TRBV6-3 to TRBJ2-2, with 7 bases matching TRBD2. Germline CDR1 reads MNHEY; CDR2 reads SVGEGT. The CDR3 loop spans 13 amino acids. J lost 3 bases, V lost 6 bases, and 1 base had no gene match.

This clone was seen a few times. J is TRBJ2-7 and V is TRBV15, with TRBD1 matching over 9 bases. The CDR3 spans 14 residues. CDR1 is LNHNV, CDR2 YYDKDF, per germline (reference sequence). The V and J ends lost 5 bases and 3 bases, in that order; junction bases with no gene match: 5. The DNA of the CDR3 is TGTGCCACCAGCGGGGGACAGGGTGGCTACGAGCAGTACTTC. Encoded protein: CATSGGQGGYEQYF.

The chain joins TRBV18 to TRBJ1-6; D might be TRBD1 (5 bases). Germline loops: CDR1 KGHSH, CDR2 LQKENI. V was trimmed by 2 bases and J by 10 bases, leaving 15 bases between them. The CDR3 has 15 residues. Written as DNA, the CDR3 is TGTGCCAGCTCACCAGGGGCGCCGTTACTGTCACCCCTCCACTTT. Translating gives CASSPGAPLLSPLHF.

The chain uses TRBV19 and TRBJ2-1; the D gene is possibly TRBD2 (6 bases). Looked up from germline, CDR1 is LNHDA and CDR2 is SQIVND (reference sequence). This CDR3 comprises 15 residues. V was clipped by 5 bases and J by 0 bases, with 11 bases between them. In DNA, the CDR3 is TGTGCCAGTAGTGACGTAGCGGACTCCTACAATGAGCAGTTCTTC. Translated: CASSDVADSYNEQFF.

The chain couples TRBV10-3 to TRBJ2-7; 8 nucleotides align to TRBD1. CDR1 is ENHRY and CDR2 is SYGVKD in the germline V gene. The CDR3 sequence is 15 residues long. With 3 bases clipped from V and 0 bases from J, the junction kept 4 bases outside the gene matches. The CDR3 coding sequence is TGTGCCATCAGTGATCAGGACAGGGTCTCCTACGAGCAGTACTTC. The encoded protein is CAISDQDRVSYEQYF.

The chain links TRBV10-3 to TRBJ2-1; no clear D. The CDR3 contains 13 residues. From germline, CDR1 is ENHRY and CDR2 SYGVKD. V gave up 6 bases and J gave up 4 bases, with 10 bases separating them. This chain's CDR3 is CAIRETLYNEQFF. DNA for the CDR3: TGTGCCATCAGGGAGACGCTATACAATGAGCAGTTCTTC.

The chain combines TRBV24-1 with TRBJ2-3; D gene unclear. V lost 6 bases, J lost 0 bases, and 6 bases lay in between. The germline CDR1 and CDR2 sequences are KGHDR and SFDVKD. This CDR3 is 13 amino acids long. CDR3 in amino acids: CATSTGSTDTQYF. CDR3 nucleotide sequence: TGTGCCACCAGTACCGGGAGCACAGATACGCAGTATTTT.

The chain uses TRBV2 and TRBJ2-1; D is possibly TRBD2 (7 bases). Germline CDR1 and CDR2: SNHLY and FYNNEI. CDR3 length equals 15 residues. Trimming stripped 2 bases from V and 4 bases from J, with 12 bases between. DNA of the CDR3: TGTGCCAGCAGTGAAATACGGGGGGCATACAATGAGCAGTTCTTC. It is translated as CASSEIRGAYNEQFF.

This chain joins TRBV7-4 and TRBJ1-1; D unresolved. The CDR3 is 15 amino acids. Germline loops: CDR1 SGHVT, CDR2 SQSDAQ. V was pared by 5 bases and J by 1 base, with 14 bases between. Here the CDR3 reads CASSPPRRGNTEAFF. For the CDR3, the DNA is TGTGCCAGCAGCCCACCTCGGCGAGGGAACACTGAAGCTTTCTTT.

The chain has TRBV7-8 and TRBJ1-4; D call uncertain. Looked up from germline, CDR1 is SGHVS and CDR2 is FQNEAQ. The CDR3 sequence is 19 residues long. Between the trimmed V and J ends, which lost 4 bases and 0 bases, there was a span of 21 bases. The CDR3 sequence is CASSSHRGVRATTNEKLFF. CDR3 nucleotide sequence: TGTGCCAGCAGCTCACACCGCGGGGTTAGGGCCACAACTAATGAAAAACTGTTTTTT.

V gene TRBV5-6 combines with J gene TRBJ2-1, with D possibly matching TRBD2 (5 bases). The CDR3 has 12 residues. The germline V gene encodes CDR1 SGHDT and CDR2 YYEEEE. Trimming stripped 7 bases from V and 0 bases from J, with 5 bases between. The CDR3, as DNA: TGTGCCAGCGGGAGCTCCTACAATGAGCAGTTCTTC. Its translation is CASGSSYNEQFF. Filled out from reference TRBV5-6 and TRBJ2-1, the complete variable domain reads DAGVTQSPTHLIKTRGQQVTLRCSPKSGHDTVSWYQQALGQGPQFIFQYYEEEERQRGNFPDRFSGHQFPNYSSELNVNALLLGDSALYLCASGSSYNEQFFGPGTRLTVL.

CDR3 residues: CASSWGVMSTDTQYF. DNA for the CDR3: TGTGCCAGCAGCTGGGGAGTAATGAGCACAGATACGCAGTATTTT. The rearrangement uses TRBV7-2 and TRBJ2-3; tentatively, D is TRBD2 (5 bases). The ends were cut back, 4 bases at V and 0 bases at J, with 11 bases in the middle. The CDR3 has 15 amino acids. The germline gives CDR1 SGHTA, CDR2 FQGNSA.

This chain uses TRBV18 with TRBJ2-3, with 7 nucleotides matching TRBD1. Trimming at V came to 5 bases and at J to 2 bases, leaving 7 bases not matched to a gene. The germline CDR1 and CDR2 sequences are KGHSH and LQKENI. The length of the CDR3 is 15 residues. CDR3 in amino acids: CASSSPGQSTDTQYF. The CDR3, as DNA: TGTGCCAGCTCATCCCCGGGACAGTCCACAGATACGCAGTATTTT.

CDR3 in DNA: TGTGCCAGCAGAACCGGATGGGACAACTACAATGAGCAGTTCTTC. This translates into CASRTGWDNYNEQFF. The chain uses TRBV7-9 and TRBJ2-1, with D perhaps TRBD1 (6 bases). This CDR3 has 15 residues. Germline assignment: CDR1 SEHNR and CDR2 FQNEAQ (reference sequence). Between the trimmed V and J ends, which lost 6 bases and 3 bases, there was a span of 15 bases.

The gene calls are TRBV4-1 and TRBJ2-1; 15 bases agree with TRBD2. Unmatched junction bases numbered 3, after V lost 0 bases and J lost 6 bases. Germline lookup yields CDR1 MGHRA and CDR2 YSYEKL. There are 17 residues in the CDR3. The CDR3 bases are TGCGCCAGCAGCCAAGAGGGACTAGCGGGAGGCTTCAATGAGCAGTTCTTC. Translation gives CASSQEGLAGGFNEQFF.

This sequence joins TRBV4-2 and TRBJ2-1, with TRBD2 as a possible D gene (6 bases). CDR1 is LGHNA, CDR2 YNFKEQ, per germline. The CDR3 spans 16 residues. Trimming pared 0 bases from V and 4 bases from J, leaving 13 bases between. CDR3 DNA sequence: TGTGCCAGCAGCCAAGATTGGCGGGGAGTTTACAATGAGCAGTTCTTC. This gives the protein CASSQDWRGVYNEQFF.

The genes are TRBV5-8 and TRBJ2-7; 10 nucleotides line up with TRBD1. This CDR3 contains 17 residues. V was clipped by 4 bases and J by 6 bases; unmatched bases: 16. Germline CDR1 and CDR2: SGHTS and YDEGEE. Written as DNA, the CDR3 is TGTGCCAGCAGCCCCGACAGGGGGCTCCTGGTAACCCGCGAGCAGTACTTC. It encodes CASSPDRGLLVTREQYF.

This CDR3 is CASSQRDSGTEKLFF. CDR3 nucleotide sequence: TGCGCCAGCAGCCAACGGGACAGCGGTACTGAAAAACTGTTTTTT. The chain is built from TRBV4-1 and TRBJ1-4; 7 bases are shared with TRBD1. Trimming removed 2 bases from V and 7 bases from J; junction bases left unmatched: 7. This CDR3 is built from 15 residues. Germline V CDR1 and CDR2: MGHRA, YSYEKL.

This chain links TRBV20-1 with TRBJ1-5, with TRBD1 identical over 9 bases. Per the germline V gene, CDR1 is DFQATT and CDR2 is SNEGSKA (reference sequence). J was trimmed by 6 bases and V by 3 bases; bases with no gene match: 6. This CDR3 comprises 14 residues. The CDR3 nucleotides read TGCAGTGCTAGTTTACAGGGGGCCGCTCAGCCCCAGCATTTT. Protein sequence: CSASLQGAAQPQHF.

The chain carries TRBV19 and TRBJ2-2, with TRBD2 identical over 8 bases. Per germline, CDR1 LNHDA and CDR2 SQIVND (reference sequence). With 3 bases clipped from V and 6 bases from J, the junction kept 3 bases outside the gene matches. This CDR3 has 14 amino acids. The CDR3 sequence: CASSMATSAGELFF. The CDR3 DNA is TGTGCCAGTAGTATGGCGACTAGCGCCGGGGAGCTGTTTTTT.

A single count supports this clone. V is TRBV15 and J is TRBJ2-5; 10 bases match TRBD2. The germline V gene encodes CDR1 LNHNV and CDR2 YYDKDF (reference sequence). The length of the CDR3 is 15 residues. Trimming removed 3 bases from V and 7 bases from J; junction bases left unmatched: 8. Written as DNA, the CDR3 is TGTGCCACCAGCAGTGGCCTAGCGGGAGTTGCGACCCAGTACTTC. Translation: CATSSGLAGVATQYF.

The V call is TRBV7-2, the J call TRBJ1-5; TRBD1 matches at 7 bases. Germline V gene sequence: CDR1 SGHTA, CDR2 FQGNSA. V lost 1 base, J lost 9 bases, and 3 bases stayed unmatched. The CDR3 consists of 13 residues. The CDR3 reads CASSLGGQPPQHF. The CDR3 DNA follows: TGTGCCAGCAGCTTAGGGGGACAGCCGCCCCAGCATTTT.

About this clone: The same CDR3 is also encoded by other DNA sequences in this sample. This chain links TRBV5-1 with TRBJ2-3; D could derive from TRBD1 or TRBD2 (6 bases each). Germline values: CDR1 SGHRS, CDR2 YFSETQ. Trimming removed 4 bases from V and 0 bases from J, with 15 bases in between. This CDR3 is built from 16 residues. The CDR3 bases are TGCGCCAGCAGCCTGGGGGGCAGGGCTAGCACAGATACGCAGTATTTT. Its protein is CASSLGGRASTDTQYF.

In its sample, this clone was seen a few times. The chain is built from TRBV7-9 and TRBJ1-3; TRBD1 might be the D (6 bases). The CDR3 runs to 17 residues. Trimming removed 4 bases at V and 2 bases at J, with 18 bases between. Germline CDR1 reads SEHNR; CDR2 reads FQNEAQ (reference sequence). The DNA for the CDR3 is TGTGCCAGCAGCTCAACGAACTCCCCAGGGGCTGGAAACACCATATATTTT. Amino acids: CASSSTNSPGAGNTIYF. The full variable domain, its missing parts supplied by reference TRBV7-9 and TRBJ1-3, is DTGVSQNPRHKITKRGQNVTFRCDPISEHNRLYWYRQTLGQGPEFLTYFQNEAQLEKSRLLSDRFSAERPKGSFSTLEIQRTEQGDSAMYLCASSSTNSPGAGNTIYFGEGSWLTVV.

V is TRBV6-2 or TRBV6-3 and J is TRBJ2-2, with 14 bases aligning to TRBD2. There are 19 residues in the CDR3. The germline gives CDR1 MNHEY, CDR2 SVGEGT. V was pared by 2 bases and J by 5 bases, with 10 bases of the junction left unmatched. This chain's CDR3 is CASSYRTSGGPRATGELFF. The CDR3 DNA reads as TGTGCCAGCAGTTACCGGACTAGCGGGGGGCCTCGGGCGACCGGGGAGCTGTTTTTT.

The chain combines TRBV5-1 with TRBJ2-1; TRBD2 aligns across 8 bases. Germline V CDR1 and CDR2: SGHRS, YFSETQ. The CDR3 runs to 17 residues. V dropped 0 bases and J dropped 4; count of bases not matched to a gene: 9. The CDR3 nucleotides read TGCGCCAGCAGCTTGGCGAATTCGGCGGGGGGTTACAATGAGCAGTTCTTC. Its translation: CASSLANSAGGYNEQFF.

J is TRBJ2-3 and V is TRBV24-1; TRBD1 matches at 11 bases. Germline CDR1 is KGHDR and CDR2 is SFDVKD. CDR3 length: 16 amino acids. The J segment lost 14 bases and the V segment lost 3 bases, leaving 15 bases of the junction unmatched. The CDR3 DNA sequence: TGTGCCACCAGTGATACCGGGACAGGGGGTCTAACTCGTGGGTATTTT. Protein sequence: CATSDTGTGGLTRGYF.

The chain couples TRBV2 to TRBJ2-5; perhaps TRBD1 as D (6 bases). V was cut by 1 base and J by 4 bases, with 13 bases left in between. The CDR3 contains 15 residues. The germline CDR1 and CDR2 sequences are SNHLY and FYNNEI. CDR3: CASSEVGAGSETQYF. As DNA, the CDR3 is TGTGCCAGCAGTGAAGTGGGGGCAGGGTCAGAGACCCAGTACTTC.

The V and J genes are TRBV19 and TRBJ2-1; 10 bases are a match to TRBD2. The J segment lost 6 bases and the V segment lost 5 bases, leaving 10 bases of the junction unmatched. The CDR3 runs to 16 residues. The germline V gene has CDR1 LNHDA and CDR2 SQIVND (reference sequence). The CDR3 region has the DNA TGTGCCAGTAGTGCCGACCTAGCGGGGGCATCCAATGAGCAGTTCTTC. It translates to CASSADLAGASNEQFF.